The source of this TCR beta chain is a study of CD8+CD57+ T cells in acquired aplastic anemia (dated by TCRdb to 2016 to 2018). Regarding the research as a whole: Extracted DNA from sorted CD4+ and CD8+ cells averaged about 3 ug, ranging from roughly 0.17 to 27.4 ug. CD8+CD57+ expansion was defined as frequency above the mean frequency observed in healthy subjects.

General study outcomes and caveats: Patients and healthy controls showed no significant difference in CD8+ Simpson's diversity (P=0.060). Although roughly 29 CD8+ CDR3 sequences were shared by patients and controls, these sequences appeared highly expressed in patients and within the immunodominant clones of patients.

V drops 8 bases and J drops 7 bases, leaving 12 bases in between. Its CDR3 holds 13 amino acids, cysteine through phenylalanine. The only DNA kept is the CDR3, 39 bases in frame from the first base. CDR1 LNHDA and CDR2 SQIVND are derived from the germline V gene (reference sequence). Expansion of CD8+CD57+ cells had been shown by flow cytometry in the patients chosen for sequencing. Every patient had a diagnosis of severe acquired aplastic anemia based on International Study of Aplastic Anemia and Agranulocytosis and Camitta criteria. No patient had received any therapy when blood was sampled. The study deep-sequenced TCR repertoires of sorted CD4+ and CD8+ blood T cells from severe aplastic anemia patients and healthy subjects. Patients were enrolled in the USA under clinicaltrials.gov protocols 00001620, 01623167, 00001397, 00071045, 00081523 and 00961064. Ficoll-Paque density gradient centrifugation was used to isolate peripheral blood mononuclear cells. Before DNA extraction, CD4+ and CD8+ T cells were sorted with FACS or magnetic beads.

With respect to this clonotype: Its antigen is currently not known. No qualities accompany the bases; no much larger clone lies one base away.

Profiling of TCR beta VDJ combinations and CDR3 sequences used genomic DNA as the template. TCR repertoire sequencing was run on an Illumina HiSeq 2000. For the original study's pipeline: TRBV/TRBJ rearrangement plots, CDR3 size and DJ length profiles, and Simpson's diversity index were used to assess repertoires. The most abundant DNA sequence in the deep sequencing data was defined as the immunodominant clone. CDR3 amino acid sequences were checked for sharing across subjects and were also compared against the VDJdb database and published repertoires. TCRdb passed the public sequencing reads through fastp at Q25 and MiXCR, retaining productive beta sequences. Under each unique CDR3 protein, matching rows form one entry showing the most common genes and DNA. The V and J calls reflect TCRdb's pipeline rather than the authors' work. The sample table records 200,000 to 300,000 distinct CDR3 sequences; approximately 79% of these occur just once. The ten largest make up 40% to 50% of the sample.

The source is a human donor with aplastic anemia. The sequencing sample was made of sorted CD4+, CD8+, or CD8+CD57+ T cells (not recorded which) from PBMCs. The sequence is built from TRBV19 and TRBJ1-6; possibly the D gene is TRBD1, per 6 matching bases. Here the CDR3 is given as CASGDNRNSPLHF. Here is the DNA: TGTGCCAGTGGGGACAACAGAAATTCACCCCTCCACTTT.